Below are 20 T cell receptor beta chains sequenced from a single sample in a study of T cells after yellow fever vaccination. MiXCR, run by TCRdb on the 5' RACE reads, gives a single entry per CDR3 protein. The table includes about 240,000 distinct CDR3 sequences, about 7.1% detected once. This sample comprised CD4+ T cells sorted from PBMCs, obtained 15 days after the yellow fever booster vaccination. These receptors were taken from a man in his thirties or forties who received the YFV17D yellow fever vaccine.

This clonotype was seen more than once but under ten times. This rearrangement joins TRBV18 to TRBJ2-6, with D maybe TRBD2 (6 bases). This CDR3 region has 18 residues. The V end was cut by 2 bases, the J end by 0 bases, with 14 bases between. Per the germline V gene, CDR1 is KGHSH and CDR2 is LQKENI. The CDR3 DNA follows: TGTGCCAGCTCACCATTGGGGGGACGGAGCTCTGGGGCCAACGTCCTGACTTTC. Protein sequence: CASSPLGGRSSGANVLTF.

The CDR3 region is CASTPWGLGSGELFF. The CDR3 bases are TGTGCCAGTACCCCCTGGGGACTAGGGAGTGGGGAGCTGTTTTTT. This rearrangement joins TRBV19 to TRBJ2-2; 8 bases are shared with TRBD2. CDR3 length: 15 amino acids. Unmatched junction bases numbered 12, after V lost 7 bases and J lost 8 bases. Germline-derived CDR1 and CDR2 are LNHDA and SQIVND (reference sequence).

This chain joins TRBV7-8 and TRBJ2-1, with 9 bases lining up with TRBD2. V dropped 0 bases and J dropped 9; count of bases not matched to a gene: 6. The CDR3 covers 15 residues. The germline gives CDR1 SGHVS, CDR2 FQNEAQ. CDR3 residues: CASSLALAGGAEQFF. CDR3 DNA sequence: TGTGCCAGCAGCTTAGCGCTTGCGGGAGGGGCTGAGCAGTTCTTC. The whole variable domain, filled in from reference TRBV7-8 and TRBJ2-1, reads GAGVSQSPRYKVAKRGQDVALRCDPISGHVSLFWYQQALGQGPEFLTYFQNEAQLDKSGLPSDRFFAERPEGSVSTLKIQRTQQEDSAVYLCASSLALAGGAEQFFGPGTRLTVL.

This clonotype was counted many times. This chain links TRBV18 with TRBJ2-7; D is uncertain. V was trimmed by 2 bases and J by 1 base, leaving 9 bases between them. CDR3 size: 14 residues. Germline V gene sequence: CDR1 KGHSH, CDR2 LQKENI. For the CDR3, the DNA is TGTGCCAGCTCACCAACGGTGGGTTCCTACGAGCAGTACTTC. Its protein is CASSPTVGSYEQYF. Filled out from reference TRBV18 and TRBJ2-7, the complete variable domain reads NAGVMQNPRHLVRRRGQEARLRCSPMKGHSHVYWYRQLPEEGLKFMVYLQKENIIDESGMPKERFSAEFPKEGPSILRIQQVVRGDSAAYFCASSPTVGSYEQYFGPGTRLTVT.

This sequence joins TRBV5-1 and TRBJ1-4; the D is unclear. The CDR3 is 14 residues long. CDR1 is SGHRS, CDR2 YFSETQ, per germline. V shed 5 bases and J shed 8 bases, with 16 bases lying between them. The CDR3: CASSLSSPGEKLFF. The CDR3 nucleotides read TGCGCCAGCAGTCTGAGCTCTCCGGGGGAAAAACTGTTTTTT.

As DNA, the CDR3 is TGTGCCAGCAACCCCGGGACATCCTACGAGCAGTACTTC. Amino acids: CASNPGTSYEQYF. The chain links TRBV12-3 or TRBV12-4 to TRBJ2-7; D possibly corresponds to TRBD1 (6 bases). The CDR3 has 13 residues. Deletions cut 7 bases from V and 1 base from J, with 11 bases between.

This chain links TRBV4-3 with TRBJ2-3, with TRBD1 matching over 10 bases. CDR3 length: 16 amino acids. Germline CDR1 and CDR2: LGHNA and YSLEER. Losses at the gene ends were 4 bases for V and 5 bases for J; bases not matched to a gene: 9. The CDR3 region is CASSRLGTGVEDTQYF. For the CDR3, the DNA is TGCGCCAGCAGCCGGCTCGGGACAGGGGTCGAAGATACGCAGTATTTT.

This clonotype has more than one count but fewer than ten. The gene calls are TRBV20-1 and TRBJ2-7, with TRBD1 matching over 7 bases. The CDR3 has 15 amino acids. CDR1 and CDR2 (germline): DFQATT, SNEGSKA (reference sequence). Losses at the gene ends were 5 bases for V and 2 bases for J; bases not matched to a gene: 12. The CDR3 sequence is CSAVKPATGTYEQYF. In DNA, the CDR3 is TGCAGTGCTGTCAAGCCGGCGACAGGGACCTACGAGCAGTACTTC.

This clonotype was observed a few times. V and J are TRBV14 and TRBJ2-1; the match to TRBD2 covers 14 bases. The V and J ends lost 4 bases and 2 bases, in that order; junction bases with no gene match: 10. The CDR3 runs to 19 residues. Per the germline V gene, CDR1 is SGHDN and CDR2 is FVKESK. CDR3 in amino acids: CASSPPGTSGSFPYNEQFF. As DNA, the CDR3 is TGTGCCAGCAGCCCTCCTGGGACTAGCGGGAGTTTCCCCTACAATGAGCAGTTCTTC.

This clonotype was observed at least ten times. The rearrangement links TRBV7-9 to TRBJ1-1; the match to TRBD1 covers 8 bases. This CDR3 has 14 residues. Germline CDR1 is SEHNR and CDR2 is FQNEAQ (reference sequence). Unmatched junction bases numbered 3, after V lost 6 bases and J lost 0 bases. This CDR3 is CASRQGALNTEAFF. CDR3 coding DNA: TGTGCCAGCAGGCAGGGGGCACTGAACACTGAAGCTTTCTTT.

This chain joins TRBV5-5 and TRBJ1-6; D is undetermined. This CDR3 region has 12 residues. The germline V and J ends were trimmed by 5 bases and 16 bases, with 16 bases remaining between them. Per germline, CDR1 SGHKS and CDR2 YYEKEE (reference sequence). As DNA, the CDR3 is TGTGCCAGCAGTACAACCGACACGTCTCTCCACTTT. Its protein product is CASSTTDTSLHF.

In this sample, this clonotype turned up many times. This chain links TRBV7-2 with TRBJ2-1, with TRBD1 matching 11 bases. The V gene end was trimmed by 4 bases and the J gene end by 6 bases; junction bases not matched to a gene: 11. The germline CDR1 and CDR2 sequences are SGHTA and FQGNSA. The CDR3 totals 17 residues. In DNA form, the CDR3 reads TGTGCCAGCAGCTACCTTTACGCGGACAGGGGGCCCAATGAGCAGTTCTTC. Protein sequence: CASSYLYADRGPNEQFF.

This chain joins TRBV4-3 and TRBJ2-5, with 9 bases that match TRBD2. The CDR3 is made up of 16 amino acids. Germline V CDR1 and CDR2: LGHNA, YSLEER. V lost 4 bases, J lost 5 bases, and 11 bases stayed unmatched. The CDR3 DNA sequence: TGCGCCAGCAGCCCTAATCCAGCGGGAGGAGCCGAGACCCAGTACTTC. Encoded protein: CASSPNPAGGAETQYF.

The chain is built from TRBV7-6 and TRBJ2-3; maybe TRBD2 (6 bases). The CDR3 has 16 residues. V gave up 5 bases and J gave up 2 bases, with 17 bases separating them. Germline V gene lookup returns CDR1 SGHVS and CDR2 FNYEAQ. The CDR3 coding sequence is TGTGCCAGCAGCACCAATCGGGACTCTCTCACAGATACGCAGTATTTT. It translates to CASSTNRDSLTDTQYF.

The rearrangement uses TRBV7-3 and TRBJ2-1; TRBD2 matches at 8 bases. There are 15 residues in the CDR3. Looked up from germline, CDR1 is SGHTA and CDR2 is FQGTGA. V shed 2 bases and J 5 bases; nucleotides not matched to a gene: 5. In DNA form, the CDR3 reads TGTGCCAGCAGCTTAGTTGCGGGAGGAAACAATGAGCAGTTCTTC. This sequence encodes CASSLVAGGNNEQFF.

The chain uses TRBV9 and TRBJ2-3; D remains unclear. Germline CDR1 is SGDLS and CDR2 is YYNGEE. This CDR3 spans 13 amino acids. The V gene lost 1 base and the J gene lost 4 bases, with 7 bases spanning the gap. CDR3 coding DNA: TGTGCCAGCAGCGTACAGATTCCAGATACGCAGTATTTT. Its protein product is CASSVQIPDTQYF.

The DNA of the CDR3 is TGTGCCAGCAGTCAGGGACAGCCCCAGCATTTT. Amino acids: CASSQGQPQHF. The rearrangement uses TRBV6-2 or TRBV6-3 and TRBJ1-5; TRBD1 is a possible D gene (5 bases). The length of the CDR3 is 11 residues. V was trimmed by 5 bases and J by 7 bases, leaving 6 bases between them. From germline, CDR1 is MNHEY and CDR2 SVGEGT.

This clonotype was seen many times. The chain is built from TRBV20-1 and TRBJ2-5; the D is unclear. The CDR3 covers 13 residues. Germline V gene sequence: CDR1 DFQATT, CDR2 SNEGSKA (reference sequence). V lost 0 bases, J lost 0 bases, and 5 bases lay in between. CDR3 nucleotide sequence: TGCAGTGCTAGAGATACGTACCAAGAGACCCAGTACTTC. It yields the protein CSARDTYQETQYF.

This clonotype was seen a handful of times. The chain links TRBV18 to TRBJ2-4; D gene uncertain. Germline-derived CDR1 and CDR2 are KGHSH and LQKENI. The CDR3 has 15 amino acids. V lost 1 base, J lost 0 bases, and 7 bases lay in between. CDR3 sequence reads: CASSPLGLAKNIQYF. The CDR3 DNA is TGTGCCAGCTCACCACTAGGCCTAGCCAAAAACATTCAGTACTTC.

This clonotype has ten or more counts. J is TRBJ2-7 and V is TRBV14; no reliable D call. V lost 4 bases and J lost 6, with 10 bases in between. The V gene's germline CDR1 is SGHDN and CDR2 FVKESK. CDR3 length: 12 residues. The CDR3 bases are TGTGCCAGCAGCCTACCACCGGGCGAGCAGTACTTC. Protein: CASSLPPGEQYF.